The 15 T cell receptor beta chains listed next were all sequenced from one sample in a study of tumor-infiltrating lymphocytes in oesophageal squamous cell carcinoma (dated by TCRdb to 2015 to 2016). Library construction relied on PCR. TCRdb lists the instrument as Illumina HiSeq 2000. The public reads were quality trimmed at Q25 with fastp and then assembled into clones with MiXCR by TCRdb, keeping productive beta chains. Each CDR3 protein appears once, grouped with its most common genes and DNA. Here the sample has under 3,500 distinct CDR3 sequences; around 17% occur a single time. Of the sample, approximately 24% falls within the top ten clones. Input material: esophageal tumor tissue. The receptors stem from a male donor with esophageal squamous cell carcinoma.

This clonotype came up a few times. The chain employs TRBV9 and TRBJ1-1; D is perhaps TRBD1 (6 bases). Trimming took off 4 bases at V and 1 base at J, with 14 bases between the two ends. Germline V gives CDR1 SGDLS, CDR2 YYNGEE. There are 15 residues in the CDR3. This CDR3 reads CASSRGAGPNTEAFF. The CDR3 DNA reads as TGTGCCAGCAGCCGGGGGGCGGGACCGAACACTGAAGCTTTCTTT.

This clonotype counts as medium-sized. This sequence joins TRBV19 and TRBJ1-4, with 8 nucleotides matching TRBD1. The ends lost 7 bases at V and 5 bases at J; junction bases unmatched: 3. The CDR3 covers 13 residues. Looked up from germline, CDR1 is LNHDA and CDR2 is SQIVND (reference sequence). DNA for the CDR3: TGTGCCAGTACCACAGGGGGAAATGAAAAACTGTTTTTT. Encoded protein: CASTTGGNEKLFF.

At least ten counts were recorded for this clonotype. The V and J genes are TRBV7-3 and TRBJ2-1; no definite D call. The DNA end favors TRBJ2-7, so the J call may be wrong. The CDR3 runs 13 residues. The germline gives CDR1 SGHTA, CDR2 FQGTGA. CDR3 residues: CASSPTRYNEQYF. CDR3 in DNA: TGTGCCAGCAGCCCGACTCGTTACAATGAGCAGTACTTC.

J is TRBJ2-4 and V is TRBV6-1, with D hard to call. The DNA end favors TRBJ2-7, so the J call may be wrong. Germline CDR1 reads MNHNS; CDR2 reads SASEGT. CDR3 length equals 14 residues. The CDR3 sequence: CASSPGSSSYEQYF. In nucleotides, the CDR3 is TGTGCCAGCAGTCCCGGGTCCTCTTCCTACGAGCAGTACTTC.

A note on this clonotype: A much larger clonotype is one base distant, so this may be a read error. The rearrangement joins TRBV6-1 to TRBJ2-1; perhaps TRBD1 as D (6 bases). V was cut by 0 bases and J by 10 bases, with 19 bases left in between. This CDR3 is built from 16 residues. Germline CDR1 is MNHNS and CDR2 is SASEGT. CDR3 bases: TGTGCCAGCAGTGAAGCTGTAGACAGGCCTACCTACGAGCAGTTCTTC. Its protein is CASSEAVDRPTYEQFF.

This clonotype is medium-sized in the sample. The gene calls are TRBV11-3 and TRBJ2-7; possible D gene TRBD1, 6 bases. This CDR3 is built from 13 residues. Between the trimmed V and J ends, which lost 3 bases and 5 bases, there was a span of 11 bases. Germline V CDR1 and CDR2: SGHNT, YENEEA. The CDR3 is CASSLGTTNEQYF. The CDR3 DNA reads TGTGCCAGCAGCTTGGGGACAACAAACGAGCAGTACTTC.

This clonotype counts as medium-sized. V gene TRBV7-2 combines with J gene TRBJ1-5, with 7 bases matching TRBD1. There are 15 residues in the CDR3. Germline CDR1 reads SGHTA; CDR2 reads FQGNSA. With V trimmed by 3 bases and J by 5 bases, 7 bases remained unmatched. The CDR3 loop is CASSFSRGRDQPQHF. Written as DNA, the CDR3 is TGTGCCAGCAGCTTTTCCAGGGGGAGGGATCAGCCCCAGCATTTT.

This clonotype occurred many times. This chain uses TRBV2 with TRBJ1-1; D unclear. The CDR3 extends over 11 amino acids. CDR1 is SNHLY and CDR2 is FYNNEI in the germline V gene. Trimming left V 9 bases short and J 3 bases short, with 8 bases between. In DNA form, the CDR3 reads TGTGCCAGAGGGTTGGACACTGAAGCTTTCTTT. It is translated as CARGLDTEAFF.

Remarks on this clonotype: Given the absence of the conserved phenylalanine or tryptophan at the CDR3 end, a read error is likely. Because the CDR3's place on the DNA is in doubt, the DNA is left out and the CDR3 is given as listed by TCRdb. This chain links TRBV7-2 with TRBJ2-3; the table's D call TRBD2 went unverified against the DNA. CDR1 is SGHTA, CDR2 FQGNSA, per germline. A total of 16 residues make up the CDR3, ends included. CDR3 amino acids: CASSLRGGTYEQYFGP.

Regarding this clonotype: A much larger clone sits a single nucleotide away, making a read error possible. V is TRBV5-3 and J is TRBJ2-3, with TRBD1 identical over 8 bases. The assigned J gene may be wrong: the sequence end matches TRBJ2-1 better. TRBV5-3 has ORF status, its function being uncertain. This CDR3 comprises 14 residues. This chain's CDR3 is CASSFGTGSYEQFF. The CDR3 coding sequence is TGTGCCAGCAGCTTTGGGACAGGCTCCTACGAGCAGTTCTTC.

This clonotype was observed a handful of times. The chain recombines TRBV10-3 with TRBJ2-3; 11 bases line up with TRBD1. The DNA matches TRBJ2-7 better at its end, which makes the J call doubtful. The CDR3 has 13 amino acids. Germline assignment: CDR1 ENHRY and CDR2 SYGVKD. DNA for the CDR3: TGTGCCAGCAGCCGGGACAGGGGGTACGAGCAGTACTTC. This codes for CASSRDRGYEQYF.

As regards this clonotype: This likely comes from a read error, as the CDR3 has no conserved phenylalanine or tryptophan at its end. It is unclear where the CDR3 begins or ends on the DNA, so no DNA is shown, and the CDR3 is as TCRdb lists it. The chain uses TRBV7-3 and TRBJ2-3; the listed D gene, TRBD1, was not tested against the DNA. The CDR3 adds up to 16 amino acids, both ends counted. Germline CDR1 reads SGHTA; CDR2 reads FQGTGA. The CDR3 sequence: CASSDPIQGARQYFGP.

This clonotype occurred many times. The CDR3 coding sequence is TGTGCCAGCAGTTTGGGACAGGGAAATTCACCCCTCCACTTT. Amino acid sequence: CASSLGQGNSPLHF. V usage is TRBV12-3 or TRBV12-4 and J usage is TRBJ1-6; 9 nucleotides line up with TRBD1. Trimming at V came to 3 bases and at J to 7 bases, leaving 1 base not matched to a gene. There are 14 residues in the CDR3.

This clonotype qualifies as medium-sized (0.01 to 0.1%). The genes are TRBV12-3 or TRBV12-4 and TRBJ2-7; no clear D gene. The CDR3 is 13 residues long. Trimming took off 6 bases at V and 4 bases at J, with 13 bases between the two ends. The CDR3: CASSPVTFYEQYF. In DNA, the CDR3 is TGTGCCAGCAGCCCCGTGACATTTTACGAGCAGTACTTC.

Notes on this clonotype: This likely comes from a read error, as the CDR3 has no conserved phenylalanine or tryptophan at its end. The DNA is left out, because the CDR3 cannot be placed on it with certainty; the CDR3 is given as TCRdb lists it. The rearrangement uses TRBV7-2 and TRBJ1-1; the tabulated D call, TRBD1, remains unverified against the DNA. The CDR3 totals 16 residues, both ends included. CDR1 and CDR2 from the germline V gene are SGHTA and FQGNSA. CDR3 region: CASDPGGGYNEQFFGP.